Listed below are T cell receptor beta chains from one sample, sequenced in a study of T-cell memory formation after mild COVID-19. From the 5' RACE reads, TCRdb called clonotypes with MiXCR, one entry per CDR3 protein. The data hold a few hundred thousand distinct CDR3 sequences, with 20% to 25% observed a single time. Material for sequencing was PBMCs or a T cell subset sorted from them (not recorded which). The receptors shown here come from an adult woman who had mild COVID-19 (a few samples of this study predate the infection). Cell type and time point are not known. Both conserved end residues are part of each CDR3. The order of the fields is clone size, D gene, J gene, V gene, CDR3 DNA, CDR3 protein. A D gene is named only where the DNA matches it firmly. Not all rows give a size; the values are once, few, many and, for expanded clones, a class.

size: .; D: TRBD2; J: TRBJ2-3; V: TRBV7-9; DNA: TGTGCCAGCAGGGATAGCGGGGGGAACACAGATACGCAGTATTTT; CDR3: CASRDSGGNTDTQYF
size: .; D: .; J: TRBJ2-3; V: TRBV12-3/TRBV12-4; DNA: TGTGCCAGCAGTTTAGGGGCGGGATCGACTAGCACAGATACGCAGTATTTT; CDR3: CASSLGAGSTSTDTQYF
size: .; D: .; J: TRBJ1-1; V: TRBV7-9; DNA: TGTGCCAGCAGCTTAACGGTTCCTGAAGCTTTCTTT; CDR3: CASSLTVPEAFF
size: .; D: .; J: TRBJ2-3; V: TRBV5-6; DNA: TGTGCCAGCAGCTTGGCGGTAGGTACAGATACGCAGTATTTT; CDR3: CASSLAVGTDTQYF
size: many; D: .; J: TRBJ1-2; V: TRBV2; DNA: TGTGCCAGCAGTGAATGGTCAGGGGCCATGAACTATGGCTACACCTTC; CDR3: CASSEWSGAMNYGYTF
size: .; D: TRBD2; J: TRBJ2-3; V: TRBV29-1; DNA: TGCAGCGTTTCTAGCGGGACCTCTCTTATTAGCACAGATACGCAGTATTTT; CDR3: CSVSSGTSLISTDTQYF
size: few; D: TRBD2; J: TRBJ2-3; V: TRBV15; DNA: TGTGCCACCAGCAGAGATCAAGCGGGAGCCTACACAGATACGCAGTATTTT; CDR3: CATSRDQAGAYTDTQYF
size: .; D: .; J: TRBJ2-5; V: TRBV12-3/TRBV12-4; DNA: TGTGCCAGCAGTGCACAGGGGAGGGGGCAAGAGACCCAGTACTTC; CDR3: CASSAQGRGQETQYF
size: .; D: TRBD2; J: TRBJ2-7; V: TRBV6-5; DNA: TGTGCCAGCAGTCTTAGCGGGAGAGGCGAGCAGTACTTC; CDR3: CASSLSGRGEQYF
size: .; D: TRBD2; J: TRBJ2-5; V: TRBV20-1; DNA: TGCAGTGCTAGACCCCCCACCGGGGGGCAAGAGACCCAGTACTTC; CDR3: CSARPPTGGQETQYF
size: .; D: .; J: TRBJ2-1; V: TRBV4-1; DNA: TGCGCCAGCAGTCAAACAGGGTTTAATGAGCAGTTCTTC; CDR3: CASSQTGFNEQFF
size: many; D: .; J: TRBJ1-1; V: TRBV5-1; DNA: TGCGCCAGCAGATTTAGTTCCTCCATGAACACTGAAGCTTTCTTT; CDR3: CASRFSSSMNTEAFF
size: few; D: .; J: TRBJ1-6; V: TRBV12-3/TRBV12-4; DNA: TGTGCCAGCAGCTCATGGAGAACGGGACCCCTCCACTTT; CDR3: CASSSWRTGPLHF
size: many; D: .; J: TRBJ2-5; V: TRBV4-2; DNA: TGTGCCAGCAGCCAAAAAGACCAAGAGACCCAGTACTTC; CDR3: CASSQKDQETQYF
size: once; D: .; J: TRBJ1-1; V: TRBV29-1; DNA: TGCAGCGTTGGGACTGGTGAAGCTTTCTTT; CDR3: CSVGTGEAFF
size: .; D: TRBD2; J: TRBJ2-1; V: TRBV7-8; DNA: TGTGCCAGCAGCTTAGGTGTAGCGGGAGTAAATGAGCAGTTCTTC; CDR3: CASSLGVAGVNEQFF
size: .; D: .; J: TRBJ1-2; V: TRBV6-6; DNA: TGTGCCAGCAGTTACCTGGACCTATTCTATGGCTACACCTTC; CDR3: CASSYLDLFYGYTF
size: few; D: TRBD1; J: TRBJ1-5; V: TRBV7-2; DNA: TGTGCCAGCAGCTTTGGTGGGACAGGGTGGCGTCAGCCCCAGCATTTT; CDR3: CASSFGGTGWRQPQHF
size: .; D: TRBD2; J: TRBJ2-3; V: TRBV19; DNA: TGTGCCAGTAGTGGGCCACAGGCTAGCGGGAGCACAGATACGCAGTATTTT; CDR3: CASSGPQASGSTDTQYF
size: few; D: .; J: TRBJ2-1; V: TRBV4-2; DNA: TGTGCCAGCAGCCTTGGGAATACCCCAGTGAATGAGCAGTTCTTC; CDR3: CASSLGNTPVNEQFF
size: .; D: .; J: TRBJ2-3; V: TRBV7-2; DNA: TGTGCCAGCAGCTTATTGGGTAGCGGGCAGTATTTT; CDR3: CASSLLGSGQYF
size: few; D: .; J: TRBJ1-5; V: TRBV7-9; DNA: TGTGCCAGCAGCTTAACCGCGGGCCTACCGACGATTGATCAGCCCCAGCATTTT; CDR3: CASSLTAGLPTIDQPQHF
size: many; D: .; J: TRBJ2-3; V: TRBV30; DNA: TGTGCCTGGAACCGCAGGGAGAGGGATACGCAGTATTTT; CDR3: CAWNRRERDTQYF
size: .; D: .; J: TRBJ1-3; V: TRBV20-1; DNA: TGCAGTGCTAGATTGAACGGCGGCTCTGGAAACACCATATATTTT; CDR3: CSARLNGGSGNTIYF
size: .; D: .; J: TRBJ1-2; V: TRBV5-1; DNA: TGCGCCAGCAGCTTGATGCAGGGGACATACTATGGCTACACCTTC; CDR3: CASSLMQGTYYGYTF
size: .; D: TRBD1; J: TRBJ1-3; V: TRBV5-6; DNA: TGTGCCAGCAGCTTTCAGGGGGCAGCTGGAAACACCATATATTTT; CDR3: CASSFQGAAGNTIYF
size: many; D: .; J: TRBJ1-1; V: TRBV5-1; DNA: TGCGCCAGCAGCCCGATGACGGGGAACACTGAAGCTTTCTTT; CDR3: CASSPMTGNTEAFF
size: .; D: TRBD2; J: TRBJ2-1; V: TRBV9; DNA: TGTGCCAGCAGCGTAGCTAGCGGACCCTCCTACAATGAGCAGTTCTTC; CDR3: CASSVASGPSYNEQFF
size: few; D: .; J: TRBJ2-2; V: TRBV4-2; DNA: TGTGCCAGCAGCCAGACGATAGGAGGAGAGCTGTTTTTT; CDR3: CASSQTIGGELFF
size: .; D: .; J: TRBJ2-1; V: TRBV5-1; DNA: TGCGCCAGCAGCTCTGACAGCTCCTACAATGAGCAGTTCTTC; CDR3: CASSSDSSYNEQFF
size: .; D: .; J: TRBJ2-1; V: TRBV3-1; DNA: TGTGCCAGCAGCCAAGGTTCACTTATCAATGAGCAGTTCTTC; CDR3: CASSQGSLINEQFF
size: few; D: .; J: TRBJ1-4; V: TRBV12-3/TRBV12-4; DNA: TGTGCCAGCAGTTTCGGCTCTGCAACTAATGAAAAACTGTTTTTT; CDR3: CASSFGSATNEKLFF
size: .; D: .; J: TRBJ2-1; V: TRBV3-1; DNA: TGTGCCAGCAGCCAAACCCGGGGGGGACAGGGCTCCTACAATGAGCAGTTCTTC; CDR3: CASSQTRGGQGSYNEQFF
size: once; D: .; J: TRBJ1-4; V: TRBV15; DNA: .; CDR3: CATSRDLAQAEKLFF
size: few; D: TRBD2; J: TRBJ2-7; V: TRBV13; DNA: TGTGCCAGCAGCCCCGGACTAGCGGGAGGGCGGAGCTCCTACGAGCAGTACTTC; CDR3: CASSPGLAGGRSSYEQYF
size: many; D: .; J: TRBJ1-1; V: TRBV20-1; DNA: TGCAGTGCTACCCTTCAGGTGAACACTGAAGCTTTCTTT; CDR3: CSATLQVNTEAFF
size: few; D: TRBD2; J: TRBJ2-7; V: TRBV5-1; DNA: TGCGCCAGCAGCTACCAGGAGGAGCGGGGCTCCTACGAGCAGTACTTC; CDR3: CASSYQEERGSYEQYF
size: .; D: .; J: TRBJ1-2; V: TRBV29-1; DNA: TGCAGCGTTGACGCGGGGACCACTAACTATGGCTACACCTTC; CDR3: CSVDAGTTNYGYTF
size: .; D: TRBD2; J: TRBJ2-3; V: TRBV24-1; DNA: TGTGCCACCAGTGGTGGTAGCGGGACCACAGATACGCAGTATTTT; CDR3: CATSGGSGTTDTQYF
size: .; D: .; J: TRBJ2-7; V: TRBV7-9; DNA: TGTGCCAGCAGCCAACTGCTTGTGAACGAGCAGTACTTC; CDR3: CASSQLLVNEQYF
size: few; D: TRBD1; J: TRBJ2-5; V: TRBV27; DNA: TGTGCCAGCAGTCGGGACAGGCCCTTCCAAGAGACCCAGTACTTC; CDR3: CASSRDRPFQETQYF
size: few; D: .; J: TRBJ2-2; V: TRBV12-3/TRBV12-4; DNA: TGTGCCAGCAGTTTGGTGGGACAGAACACCGGGGAGCTGTTTTTT; CDR3: CASSLVGQNTGELFF
size: .; D: .; J: TRBJ2-7; V: TRBV21-1; DNA: TGTGCCAGCAGCAAATACGTCCCCTACGAGCAGTACTTC; CDR3: CASSKYVPYEQYF
size: .; D: .; J: TRBJ1-1; V: TRBV20-1; DNA: TGCAGTGCTAGGGGCCGACCTTTGAACACTGAAGCTTTCTTT; CDR3: CSARGRPLNTEAFF
size: few; D: TRBD1; J: TRBJ2-7; V: TRBV7-9; DNA: TGTGCCAGCAGCTTTTACAGGGGAAACGAGCAGTACTTC; CDR3: CASSFYRGNEQYF
size: .; D: .; J: TRBJ2-3; V: TRBV11-1; DNA: TGTGCCAGCAGCTTACCCGATTCGGTGACAGATACGCAGTATTTT; CDR3: CASSLPDSVTDTQYF
size: .; D: TRBD2; J: TRBJ2-3; V: TRBV24-1; DNA: TGTGCCACCAGTGATAGCGGGAGGGTCACAGATACGCAGTATTTT; CDR3: CATSDSGRVTDTQYF
size: .; D: .; J: TRBJ2-3; V: TRBV5-1; DNA: TGCGCCAGCAGCGGGCAGACAGATACGCAGTATTTT; CDR3: CASSGQTDTQYF
size: few; D: .; J: TRBJ1-3; V: TRBV12-3/TRBV12-4; DNA: TGTGCCAGCAGTGTTAGGAGCTCTGGAAACACCATATATTTT; CDR3: CASSVRSSGNTIYF
size: .; D: .; J: TRBJ1-1; V: TRBV5-4; DNA: TGTGCCAGCAGCTTTTGGGGCTGGGACACTGAAGCTTTTTTT; CDR3: CASSFWGWDTEAFF